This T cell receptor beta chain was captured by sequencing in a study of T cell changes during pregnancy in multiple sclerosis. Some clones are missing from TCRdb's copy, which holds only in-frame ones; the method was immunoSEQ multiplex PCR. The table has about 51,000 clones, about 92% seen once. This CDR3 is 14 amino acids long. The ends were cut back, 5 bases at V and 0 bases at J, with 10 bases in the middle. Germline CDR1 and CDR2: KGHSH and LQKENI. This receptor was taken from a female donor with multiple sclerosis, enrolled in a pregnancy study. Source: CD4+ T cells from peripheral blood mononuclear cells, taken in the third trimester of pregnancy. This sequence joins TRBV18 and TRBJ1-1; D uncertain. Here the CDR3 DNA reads TGTGCCAGCTCAAACCTAGATATGAACACTGAAGCTTTCTTT. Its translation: CASSNLDMNTEAFF.